This T cell receptor (beta chain) comes out of a study of blood T cell repertoires in COVID-19. Background on the study: Researchers got acute and convalescent COVID-19 samples from the United States, Italy and Spain. The cDNA or gDNA used as material had been derived from T cells, B-cell-depleted T cells, or PBMCs.

This clone showed up just once. The authors' processing: Quantification of nucleated cells was approximated via reference gene primer amplification. Assay: immunoSEQ multiplex PCR; the TCRdb copy retains only in-frame clones and omits some. That table furnishes V, J and clone size, whereas the DNA furnished D and trimming. The sample gives about 310,000 clones, 90% of which show up once; around 0.96% is in the top ten. Those enrolled in Seattle joined during active infection and were followed longitudinally afterward. The sample consisted of peripheral blood. The TCR sequence derives from a woman between 35 and 50 years old with COVID-19, enrolled during active disease.

The CDR3, as DNA: TGTGCCAGCAGCCTCCGCGGCATGAACACTGAAGCTTTCTTT. Translation: CASSLRGMNTEAFF. V and J are TRBV7-8 and TRBJ1-1; D is unresolved. The germline CDR1 and CDR2 sequences are SGHVS and FQNEAQ. The CDR3 extends over 14 amino acids. The V end was cut by 5 bases, the J end by 0 bases, with 10 bases between.